The clone carrying this TCR beta chain was counted a few times. Germline loops: CDR1 MNHEY, CDR2 SMNVEV (reference sequence). This CDR3 has 15 amino acids. V was pared by 2 bases and J by 4 bases, with 11 bases between. TCRdb's copy holds only in-frame clones and misses some; the assay was immunoSEQ multiplex PCR. The data hold some 220,000 clones, with about 88% observed a single time. This record belongs to a study of blood T cell repertoires in COVID-19. About the study: The United States, Italy and Spain provided the acute and convalescent COVID-19 samples.

Sequences were obtained from peripheral blood. The genes are TRBV27 and TRBJ1-4; no clear D gene. This clonotype originated in a man aged 45-65 years who had recovered from COVID-19. The CDR3 DNA reads as TGTGCCAGCAGTTTAAATCGGGGAAATAATGAAAAACTGTTTTTT. Translation gives CASSLNRGNNEKLFF.